This TCR beta chain was captured by sequencing in a study of T-cell memory formation after mild COVID-19 (dated by TCRdb to the early 2020s). For context, the study as a whole: Most TCR sequence clusters were specific to one of the two donors. In a couple of donors, T-cell clones that expanded and contracted after mild COVID-19 were tracked by sequencing TCRalpha and TCRbeta repertoires over time. Two young, previously healthy adult volunteers made up the cohort, one male and one female. The investigation overall reported the following: The study included only a couple of mild cases, and larger cohorts that include severe cases with pre-infection samples were judged to be necessary. Clones that contracted from day 15 to 85 showed balanced CD4/CD8 phenotypes, whereas a second wave of clones that expanded from day 15 to 37 leaned towards CD4+. SARS-CoV-2 specificity of the second-wave clones peaking on day 37 was not confirmed. Some responding clones were found in pre-infection memory, which suggests that pre-existing cross-reactive memory T cells took part in the SARS-CoV-2 response. Contracting CD4+ clones were found mainly in CM and EM memory subsets, while CD8+ clones were enriched in EMRA.

Ficoll-Paque density gradient centrifugation was the method used to isolate PBMCs. TCRdb lists the instrument as Illumina NovaSeq 6000. cDNA libraries for TCRalpha and TCRbeta were prepared by 5'RACE using constant-segment primers, with sample barcodes and unique molecular identifiers added. RNA was extracted from every sample with Trizol reagent. Library amplification was performed in two PCR steps, and a second sample barcode and Illumina TruSeq adapters were introduced in the second step. Sequencing of libraries was performed on an Illumina NovaSeq with 2 x 150 bp paired-end reads. On the study's bioinformatics: The reads were demultiplexed and collapsed into UMI-guided consensus sequences using migec v1.2.7. With mixcr v2.1.11, UMI consensuses were aligned to TRA and TRB V and J templates and assembled into clonotypes. Expanded or contracted clonotypes were those called significant by both edgeR and NoisET, with noise models trained on biological replicates. For edgeR calls, the thresholds were a false discovery rate-adjusted p below 0.01 and a log2 fold-change of 1. As an exploratory analysis of dynamics, PCA with hierarchical clustering was applied to max-normalized trajectories of the 1000 most abundant clonotypes. Separately sequenced CD4+ and CD8+ repertoires were used to assign a CD4 or CD8 phenotype to each responding clone. TCRdb reran the public reads through fastp at Q25 and MiXCR, keeping productive beta chains. For every CDR3 protein sequence, its rows merge into one entry that carries the most common genes and DNA. In this record, the V and J calls reflect TCRdb's handling and not the investigators' own analysis. This sample gives 500,000 to 650,000 distinct CDR3 sequences in total; approximately 21% of them show up just once. The biggest ten clones account for roughly 8.1% of the sample.

This clonotype was seen a few times. Its antigen remains unidentified. Per-nucleotide qualities are absent, and no much larger clonotype sits a single base away. The sequence derives from an adult woman who had mild COVID-19 (a few samples of this study predate the infection). The sample titles of this study are shuffled in the database, so cell type and time point are left out; the donor was told from shared clones. Sample: PBMCs or a T cell subset sorted from them (not recorded which).

The CDR3 has the sequence CSSNGGGITEAFF. Read as DNA, the sequence is TGCAGCTCGAACGGGGGAGGGATCACTGAAGCTTTCTTT. The chain employs TRBV29-1 and TRBJ1-1; matching of 5 bases hints at TRBD1 as the D gene. The cysteine opens and the phenylalanine closes a CDR3 of 13 amino acids. The only DNA kept is the CDR3, 39 bases in frame from the first base. The CDR1 and CDR2 encoded by the germline V gene are SQVTM and ANQGSEA. V is pared back by 8 bases and J by 4 bases, with 17 bases lying between the germline termini.